One and the same sample provided the 2 T cell receptor beta chains below, sequenced in a study of blood T cell repertoires in COVID-19. The repertoire was sequenced with immunoSEQ multiplex PCR; TCRdb's copy has only in-frame clones and lacks some. The sample includes almost 500,000 clones, approximately 91% of them seen just once. The sample was PBMCs or T cells enriched from blood (not recorded which). These TCRs come from a woman aged 60 to 75 who had recovered from COVID-19.

In its sample, this clone was seen once. The rearrangement links TRBV7-6 to TRBJ2-2; perhaps TRBD1 as D (5 bases). The CDR3 extends over 15 amino acids. The germline CDR1 and CDR2 sequences are SGHVS and FNYEAQ. Trimming stripped 11 bases from V and 5 bases from J, with 21 bases between. Here the CDR3 reads CALDIWVRRTGELFF. CDR3 in DNA: TGTGCCTTGGACATCTGGGTCAGGAGAACCGGGGAGCTGTTTTTT.

The rearrangement joins TRBV4-2 to TRBJ1-1; D uncertain. The V end was cut by 0 bases, the J end by 8 bases, with 4 bases between. The CDR3 runs 11 residues. CDR1 LGHNA and CDR2 YNFKEQ come from the germline V gene. The CDR3 DNA follows: TGTGCCAGCAGCCAAGATACAGAAGCTTTCTTT. Its translation is CASSQDTEAFF.